The present TCR beta chain was sequenced within a study of CD8 T cells in ankylosing spondylitis. General study points: Seven to nine highly homologous variants formed a TCR beta motif that appeared characteristic of ankylosing spondylitis blood. In synovial fluid and blood from reactive arthritis, some motif variants were previously reported.

A remark on this clonotype: Its cognate antigen is unknown.

The junction had 4 bases not matched to a gene; V was cut back by 1 base and J by 4 bases. Germline values: CDR1 LNHNV, CDR2 YYDKDF (reference sequence). CDR3 length: 16 amino acids. MiXCR, applied by TCRdb to the 5' RACE reads, yields one record per CDR3 protein. The sample contains 150,000 to 200,000 distinct CDR3 sequences, approximately 10% of which appear only once. This TCR was sampled from a male donor with ankylosing spondylitis or in good health (not recorded which). The chain couples TRBV15 to TRBJ2-3, with 11 bases aligning to TRBD2. The sample taken for sequencing was blood, either unsorted or a sorted T cell fraction (not recorded which). CDR3 residues: CATSRALAGGSDTQYF. In DNA form, the CDR3 reads TGTGCCACCAGCAGAGCCCTAGCGGGAGGCTCAGATACGCAGTATTTT. The full variable domain, its missing parts supplied by reference TRBV15 and TRBJ2-3, is DAMVIQNPRYQVTQFGKPVTLSCSQTLNHNVMYWYQQKSSQAPKLLFHYYDKDFNNEADTPDNFQSRRPNTSFCFLDIRSPGLGDTAMYLCATSRALAGGSDTQYFGPGTRLTVL.